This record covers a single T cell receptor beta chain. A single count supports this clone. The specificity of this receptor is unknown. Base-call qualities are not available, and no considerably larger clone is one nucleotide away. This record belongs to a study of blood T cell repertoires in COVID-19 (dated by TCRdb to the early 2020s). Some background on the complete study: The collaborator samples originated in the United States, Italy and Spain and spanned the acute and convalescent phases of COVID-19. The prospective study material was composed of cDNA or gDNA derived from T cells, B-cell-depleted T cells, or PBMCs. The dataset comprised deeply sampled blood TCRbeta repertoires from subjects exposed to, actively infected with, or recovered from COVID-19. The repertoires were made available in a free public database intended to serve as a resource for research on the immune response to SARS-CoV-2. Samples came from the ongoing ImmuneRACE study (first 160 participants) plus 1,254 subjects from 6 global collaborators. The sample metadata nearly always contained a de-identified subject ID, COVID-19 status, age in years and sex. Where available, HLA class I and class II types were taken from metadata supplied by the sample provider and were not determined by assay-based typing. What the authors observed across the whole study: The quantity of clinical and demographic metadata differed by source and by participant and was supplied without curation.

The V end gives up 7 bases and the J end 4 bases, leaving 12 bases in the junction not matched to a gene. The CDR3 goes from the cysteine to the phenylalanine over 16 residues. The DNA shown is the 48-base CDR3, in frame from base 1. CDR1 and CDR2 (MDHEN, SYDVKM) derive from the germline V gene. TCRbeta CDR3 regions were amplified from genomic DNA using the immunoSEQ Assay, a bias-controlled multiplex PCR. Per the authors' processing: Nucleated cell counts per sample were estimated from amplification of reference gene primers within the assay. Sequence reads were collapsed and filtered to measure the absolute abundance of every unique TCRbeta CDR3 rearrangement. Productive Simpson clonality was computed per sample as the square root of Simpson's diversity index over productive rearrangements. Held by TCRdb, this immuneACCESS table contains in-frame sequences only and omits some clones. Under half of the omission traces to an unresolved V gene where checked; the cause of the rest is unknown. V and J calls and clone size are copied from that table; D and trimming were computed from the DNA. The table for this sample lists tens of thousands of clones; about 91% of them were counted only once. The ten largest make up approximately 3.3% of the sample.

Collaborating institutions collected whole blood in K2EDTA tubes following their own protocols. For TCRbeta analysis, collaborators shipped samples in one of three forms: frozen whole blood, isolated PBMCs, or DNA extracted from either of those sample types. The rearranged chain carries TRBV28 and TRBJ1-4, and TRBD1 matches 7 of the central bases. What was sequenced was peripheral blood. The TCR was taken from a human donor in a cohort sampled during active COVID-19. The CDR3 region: CASKPESDRLNEKLFF. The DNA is TGTGCCAGCAAGCCCGAGTCGGACAGGCTTAATGAAAAACTGTTTTTT.